These T cell receptor beta chains were read from a single sample in a study of blood T cell repertoires in COVID-19. Libraries were prepared by immunoSEQ multiplex PCR; TCRdb keeps only in-frame clonotypes and omits some of them. The profile shows hundreds of thousands of clones, over 85% of them singletons. Sequenced sample: peripheral blood. The source of these receptors is a young woman with COVID-19, enrolled during active disease. The CDR3 runs from the conserved cysteine through the conserved F or W. Each record gives: CDR3 DNA, CDR3 protein, D gene, clone size, V gene, CDR3 length, J gene. D genes are given only for firm matches. Not all rows give a size; the values are once, few, many and, for expanded clones, a class.

CDR3 DNA: TGTGCCAGCAGCTTAGGAGTCACTGAAGCTTTCTTT; CDR3 protein: CASSLGVTEAFF; D gene: .; clone size: .; V gene: TRBV7-9; CDR3 length: 12; J gene: TRBJ1-1
CDR3 DNA: TGTGCCAGCAGCTTACGAGGGACAGTTTATGGCTACACCTTC; CDR3 protein: CASSLRGTVYGYTF; D gene: TRBD1; clone size: once; V gene: TRBV5-8; CDR3 length: 14; J gene: TRBJ1-2
CDR3 DNA: TGTGCCAGCAGTGAGGTCGGAGACAGGGCGCAGTTCTTC; CDR3 protein: CASSEVGDRAQFF; D gene: TRBD1; clone size: .; V gene: TRBV6-1; CDR3 length: 13; J gene: TRBJ2-1
CDR3 DNA: TGTGCCAGCAGTCCTCGGACAGAAGACAATCAGCCCCAGCATTTT; CDR3 protein: CASSPRTEDNQPQHF; D gene: .; clone size: .; V gene: TRBV28; CDR3 length: 15; J gene: TRBJ1-5
CDR3 DNA: TGTGCCAGCAGCCTGGGACAGGGACTAGCCAAAAACATTCAGTACTTC; CDR3 protein: CASSLGQGLAKNIQYF; D gene: TRBD1; clone size: few; V gene: TRBV5-4; CDR3 length: 16; J gene: TRBJ2-4
CDR3 DNA: TGTGCCAGCAAGAGGGCGGGTCGGAATCAGCCCCAGCATTTT; CDR3 protein: CASKRAGRNQPQHF; D gene: .; clone size: .; V gene: TRBV28; CDR3 length: 14; J gene: TRBJ1-5
CDR3 DNA: TGTGCCAGCAGTTTATACGGACAGGGCCACAATGAGCAGTTCTTC; CDR3 protein: CASSLYGQGHNEQFF; D gene: TRBD1; clone size: .; V gene: TRBV28; CDR3 length: 15; J gene: TRBJ2-1
CDR3 DNA: TGTGCCAGCTCACCATTCGGCGCGGGGAATGAAAAACTGTTTTTT; CDR3 protein: CASSPFGAGNEKLFF; D gene: .; clone size: .; V gene: TRBV18; CDR3 length: 15; J gene: TRBJ1-4
CDR3 DNA: TGTGCCAGTAGTATGGGACAGATAGCCAAAAACATTCAGTACTTC; CDR3 protein: CASSMGQIAKNIQYF; D gene: TRBD1; clone size: .; V gene: TRBV19; CDR3 length: 15; J gene: TRBJ2-4
CDR3 DNA: TGTGCCAGCAGCACTAGGTCGGCCGGGGGAGATACGCAGTATTTT; CDR3 protein: CASSTRSAGGDTQYF; D gene: .; clone size: .; V gene: TRBV25-1; CDR3 length: 15; J gene: TRBJ2-3
CDR3 DNA: TGTGCCAGCAGTTTCTTTCGGGGGGACGGGGAGCTGTTTTTT; CDR3 protein: CASSFFRGDGELFF; D gene: TRBD2; clone size: .; V gene: TRBV27; CDR3 length: 14; J gene: TRBJ2-2